The 30 T cell receptor beta chains in this list originate from one sample, sequenced in a study of identical twins. TCRdb re-called the 5' RACE reads through MiXCR, storing one row per CDR3 protein. The table shows about 460,000 distinct CDR3 sequences, with 13% to 15% occurring only once. The data were also submitted as part of a second study, on yellow fever vaccine responses in identical twins.

Sequenced: CD4+ T cells sorted from blood. Receptors were obtained from a woman aged 18-29 years in good health.

In its sample, this clonotype was seen many times. The rearrangement links TRBV3-1 to TRBJ2-1; 14 bases map to TRBD2. J was trimmed by 9 bases and V by 4 bases; bases with no gene match: 5. This CDR3 is 15 amino acids long. CDR1 and CDR2 from the germline V gene are LGHDT and YNNKEL (reference sequence). The CDR3 bases are TGTGCCAGCAGCCCGGGACTAGCGGGAGTGTTTGAGCAGTTCTTC. It specifies CASSPGLAGVFEQFF.

This clonotype turned up a few times. The chain employs TRBV29-1 and TRBJ2-7, with D perhaps TRBD2 (5 bases). Trimming left V 6 bases short and J 6 bases short, with 18 bases between. CDR3 size: 13 residues. Germline CDR1 and CDR2: SQVTM and ANQGSEA. In nucleotides, the CDR3 is TGCAGCGTGGTAGGACGGGGAGTTACCGAGCAGTACTTC. Protein sequence: CSVVGRGVTEQYF.

A few counts support this clonotype. The rearrangement joins TRBV6-6 to TRBJ2-1; weak D call: TRBD2 (5 bases). Trimming took off 6 bases at V and 8 bases at J, with 14 bases between the two ends. The CDR3 loop spans 13 amino acids. In germline, CDR1 is MNHNY, CDR2 SVGAGI (reference sequence). Here the CDR3 reads CASSRFRGDEQFF. The CDR3 DNA follows: TGTGCCAGCAGCCGGTTTCGGGGTGATGAGCAGTTCTTC.

This clonotype has a count of ten or more. V gene TRBV10-1 combines with J gene TRBJ2-3; no definite D call. This CDR3 is 12 amino acids long. The V end lost 5 bases, the J end lost 6 bases, and 9 bases lay between the germline ends. The germline CDR1 and CDR2 sequences are WNHNN and SYGVQD (reference sequence). The CDR3 nucleotides are TGCGCCAGCAGTCAAGTGGTGGATACGCAGTATTTT. It specifies CASSQVVDTQYF.

The chain recombines TRBV20-1 with TRBJ2-1, with D hard to call. Germline assignment: CDR1 DFQATT and CDR2 SNEGSKA (reference sequence). Trimming took off 4 bases at V and 0 bases at J, with 16 bases between the two ends. The CDR3 length is 16 residues. For the CDR3, the DNA is TGCAGTGCTATGAGTTCTATTGCGAGCTCCTACAATGAGCAGTTCTTC. Its protein is CSAMSSIASSYNEQFF.

This clonotype was counted only a few times. The V call is TRBV11-3, the J call TRBJ2-3, with 11 positions matching TRBD2. CDR1 and CDR2 from the germline V gene are SGHNT and YENEEA. After removal of 3 bases from V and 6 bases from J, the junction contained 5 bases not matched to a gene. The length of the CDR3 is 15 residues. The DNA of the CDR3 is TGTGCCAGCAGCTTTAGCGGGGGGGCCTGGGATACGCAGTATTTT. Protein: CASSFSGGAWDTQYF. Together with reference TRBV11-3 and TRBJ2-3, the CDR3 gives the full variable domain: EAGVVQSPRYKIIEKKQPVAFWCNPISGHNTLYWYLQNLGQGPELLIRYENEEAVDDSQLPKDRFSAERLKGVDSTLKIQPAELGDSAVYLCASSFSGGAWDTQYFGPGTRLTVL.

This clonotype was found a few times. J is TRBJ2-1 and V is TRBV7-2; D gene ambiguous. The CDR3 contains 13 residues. V gave up 1 base and J gave up 7 bases, with 8 bases separating them. The germline V gene encodes CDR1 SGHTA and CDR2 FQGNSA. The CDR3 loop reads CASSLGGWNEQFF. In DNA form, the CDR3 reads TGTGCCAGCAGCTTAGGTGGGTGGAATGAGCAGTTCTTC. The whole variable domain, remainder taken from reference TRBV7-2 and TRBJ2-1, is GAGVSQSPSNKVTEKGKDVELRCDPISGHTALYWYRQSLGQGLEFLIYFQGNSAPDKSGLPSDRFSAERTGGSVSTLTIQRTQQEDSAVYLCASSLGGWNEQFFGPGTRLTVL.

This chain uses TRBV6-1 with TRBJ2-1; no definite D call. Germline V CDR1 and CDR2: MNHNS, SASEGT. The germline V and J ends were trimmed by 4 bases and 4 bases, with 14 bases remaining between them. This CDR3 is 15 amino acids long. CDR3 DNA: TGTGCCAGCAGTGTCGGCCCCGACCGGTACAATGAGCAGTTCTTC. Translating gives CASSVGPDRYNEQFF.

The V call is TRBV28, the J call TRBJ2-7; D uncertain. The CDR3 extends over 12 amino acids. Germline V gene data show CDR1 as MDHEN and CDR2 as SYDVKM. V lost 5 bases to trimming and J lost 3 bases, with 8 bases between them. For the CDR3, the DNA is TGTGCCAGCAGTAACATGTTCTACGAGCAGTACTTC. Its protein product is CASSNMFYEQYF.

V and J are TRBV3-1 and TRBJ2-7, with D perhaps TRBD1 (6 bases). Germline values: CDR1 LGHDT, CDR2 YNNKEL (reference sequence). V was shortened by 1 base and J by 5 bases, with 15 bases between the two germline ends. The CDR3 runs 15 residues. This chain's CDR3 is CASSQVAGASNEQYF. DNA for the CDR3: TGTGCCAGCAGCCAAGTGGCAGGGGCATCCAACGAGCAGTACTTC.

V gene TRBV18 combines with J gene TRBJ1-5; D unresolved. Germline V gene sequence: CDR1 KGHSH, CDR2 LQKENI. This CDR3 comprises 16 residues. V shed 3 bases and J shed 3 bases, with 15 bases lying between them. CDR3 region: CASSPRTPKANQPQHF. The CDR3, as DNA: TGTGCCAGCTCACCCAGGACCCCAAAAGCCAATCAGCCCCAGCATTTT.

This clonotype was counted only a few times. The chain uses TRBV5-1 and TRBJ2-1; 9 nucleotides match TRBD2. CDR3 size: 13 residues. Looked up from germline, CDR1 is SGHRS and CDR2 is YFSETQ. With 6 bases clipped from V and 4 bases from J, the junction kept 2 bases outside the gene matches. The CDR3 here is CASTRGGYNEQFF. In DNA form, the CDR3 reads TGCGCCAGCACGCGGGGGGGATACAATGAGCAGTTCTTC.

This clonotype was counted at least ten times. This chain links TRBV12-3 or TRBV12-4 with TRBJ1-5; D ambiguous. V was shortened by 6 bases and J by 3 bases, with 15 bases between the two germline ends. CDR3 length: 15 residues. The CDR3 sequence: CASSPAPGNNQPQHF. Here the CDR3 DNA reads TGTGCCAGCAGCCCGGCTCCGGGGAACAATCAGCCCCAGCATTTT.

CDR3 sequence: CASSLIGGNSYNEQFF. CDR3 in DNA: TGTGCCAGCAGCCTCATAGGCGGGAACTCCTACAATGAGCAGTTCTTC. V gene TRBV7-9 combines with J gene TRBJ2-1; possible D gene TRBD2, 6 bases. Per germline, CDR1 SEHNR and CDR2 FQNEAQ (reference sequence). Trimming pared 5 bases from V and 0 bases from J, leaving 14 bases between. The CDR3 is 16 amino acids.

The rearrangement uses TRBV5-1 and TRBJ2-7; TRBD2 agrees at 13 bases. Trimming cost V 0 bases and J 3 bases; bases outside gene matches: 3. The CDR3 is 16 amino acids. In germline, CDR1 is SGHRS, CDR2 YFSETQ. The CDR3 reads CASSLDGLAGVYEQYF. The CDR3 DNA sequence: TGCGCCAGCAGCTTGGATGGACTAGCGGGAGTCTACGAGCAGTACTTC.

The chain is built from TRBV6-5 and TRBJ2-1, with TRBD2 matching 9 bases. Germline V lookup: CDR1 MNHEY, CDR2 SVGAGI. This CDR3 spans 16 amino acids. With 0 bases clipped from V and 6 bases from J, the junction kept 6 bases outside the gene matches. The CDR3: CASSYSPSGIINEQFF. CDR3 DNA sequence: TGTGCCAGCAGTTACTCTCCTAGCGGGATTATCAATGAGCAGTTCTTC.

In its sample, this clonotype was seen a few times. V gene TRBV6-5 combines with J gene TRBJ2-7; D is perhaps TRBD1 (5 bases). Per the germline V gene, CDR1 is MNHEY and CDR2 is SVGAGI. V was cut by 0 bases and J by 3 bases, with 12 bases left in between. CDR3 length: 15 amino acids. The CDR3 nucleotides are TGTGCCAGCAGTTACTCCCGGAAGGGGCACTACGAGCAGTACTTC. Its translation is CASSYSRKGHYEQYF.

This clonotype was observed at least ten times. The V gene is TRBV5-1, the J gene TRBJ2-3, with 7 positions matching TRBD1. Germline V gene sequence: CDR1 SGHRS, CDR2 YFSETQ. Germline trimming cut 4 bases from V and 14 bases from J; bases unmatched to any gene: 19. CDR3 length: 15 residues. Here the CDR3 DNA reads TGCGCCAGCAGCGCGATGTCAGGGGGACAGAATCCTGCGTATTTT. Translating it yields CASSAMSGGQNPAYF.

In this sample, this clonotype turned up a few times. V gene TRBV4-1 combines with J gene TRBJ2-3; no clear D. This CDR3 has 14 residues. From germline, CDR1 is MGHRA and CDR2 YSYEKL. V dropped 2 bases and J dropped 6 bases, with 12 bases sitting between them. CDR3 nucleotides: TGCGCCAGCAGCCAATTGGTCCAATCCGATACGCAGTATTTT. Protein sequence: CASSQLVQSDTQYF.

V usage is TRBV7-3 and J usage is TRBJ2-2; the D is unclear. V was shortened by 5 bases and J by 6 bases, with 7 bases between the two germline ends. There are 12 residues in the CDR3. Germline CDR1 is SGHTA and CDR2 is FQGTGA. The CDR3: CASSLPPGELFF. In DNA, the CDR3 is TGTGCCAGCAGCCTCCCCCCCGGGGAGCTGTTTTTT.

Only a few counts were recorded for this clonotype. This chain links TRBV11-1 with TRBJ2-7; 9 bases fit TRBD2. The V and J ends lost 5 bases and 0 bases, in that order; junction bases with no gene match: 14. The CDR3 has 18 residues. The germline CDR1 and CDR2 sequences are SGHAT and FQDESV (reference sequence). The CDR3 protein is CASSRGTGLAGSSYEQYF. The CDR3 DNA reads TGTGCCAGCAGCAGAGGGACGGGACTAGCCGGGAGCTCCTACGAGCAGTACTTC.

The chain combines TRBV3-1 with TRBJ2-6; D remains ambiguous. The V and J ends lost 6 bases and 2 bases respectively, with 11 bases between them. The CDR3 runs 15 residues. The germline gives CDR1 LGHDT, CDR2 YNNKEL (reference sequence). The CDR3 DNA is TGTGCCAGCAGGCTCACTGGCCCTGGGGCCAACGTCCTGACTTTC. Amino acids: CASRLTGPGANVLTF.

This clonotype was detected only a few times. The chain couples TRBV5-1 to TRBJ2-5, with 8 bases fitting TRBD2. Per the germline V gene, CDR1 is SGHRS and CDR2 is YFSETQ. This CDR3 has 14 amino acids. Germline trimming cut 4 bases from V and 2 bases from J; bases unmatched to any gene: 4. The CDR3 sequence is CASSRRGGQETQYF. CDR3 nucleotides: TGCGCCAGCAGCCGCCGGGGGGGGCAAGAGACCCAGTACTTC.

This clonotype showed up just a few times. CDR3 sequence (DNA): TGTGCCAGCAGCAACACAGGGGACGGGGTAGAGACCCAGTACTTC. It translates to CASSNTGDGVETQYF. The chain is built from TRBV28 and TRBJ2-5, with 7 bases matching TRBD1. The germline gives CDR1 MDHEN, CDR2 SYDVKM. V shed 6 bases, J shed 4 bases, and the junction held 11 bases outside the gene matches. This CDR3 has 15 residues. The entire variable domain, with the rest obtained from reference TRBV28 and TRBJ2-5, is as follows: DVKVTQSSRYLVKRTGEKVFLECVQDMDHENMFWYRQDPGLGLRLIYFSYDVKMKEKGDIPEGYSVSREKKERFSLILESASTNQTSMYLCASSNTGDGVETQYFGPGTRLLVL.

The rearrangement links TRBV29-1 to TRBJ2-1; TRBD2 matches at 13 bases. V lost 6 bases and J lost 1; bases outside the gene matches: 9. The CDR3 length is 17 residues. Per germline, CDR1 SQVTM and CDR2 ANQGSEA. CDR3 residues: CSVGTSGKRLSYNEQFF. The CDR3 DNA reads as TGCAGCGTGGGGACTAGCGGGAAACGTCTGTCCTACAATGAGCAGTTCTTC.

The chain combines TRBV5-1 with TRBJ1-2; D is ambiguous. The CDR3 extends over 15 amino acids. Trimming removed 0 bases at V and 5 bases at J, with 14 bases between. Germline V gene sequence: CDR1 SGHRS, CDR2 YFSETQ. The CDR3 sequence: CASSLEGSGRYGYTF. The CDR3 bases are TGCGCCAGCAGCTTGGAAGGGAGCGGACGGTATGGCTACACCTTC.

This clonotype was observed a handful of times. The genes are TRBV5-1 and TRBJ2-7; D not certain. This CDR3 contains 14 residues. Trimming stripped 0 bases from V and 6 bases from J, with 13 bases between. Germline V lookup: CDR1 SGHRS, CDR2 YFSETQ. The CDR3 DNA reads TGCGCCAGCAGCTTGGTTGGGTTCACGTCCGAGCAGTACTTC. This encodes CASSLVGFTSEQYF.

This clonotype occurred a few times. The gene calls are TRBV7-2 and TRBJ2-3; perhaps TRBD1 as D (6 bases). The CDR3 extends over 15 amino acids. Trimming took off 6 bases at V and 1 base at J, with 14 bases between the two ends. CDR1 is SGHTA and CDR2 is FQGNSA in the germline V gene. The CDR3 nucleotides are TGTGCCAGCAGTGCTACAGGGAGCGGCACAGATACGCAGTATTTT. As protein: CASSATGSGTDTQYF.

This clonotype was recorded a few times. The chain uses TRBV20-1 and TRBJ2-7; tentatively, D is TRBD1 (6 bases). The V end lost 0 bases, the J end lost 6 bases, and 9 bases lay between the germline ends. Germline CDR1 and CDR2: DFQATT and SNEGSKA (reference sequence). This CDR3 contains 12 residues. CDR3 sequence: CSARDHRAEQYF. CDR3 DNA: TGCAGTGCTAGAGATCACAGGGCCGAGCAGTACTTC.

The V and J genes are TRBV7-2 and TRBJ2-1; tentatively, D is TRBD2 (5 bases). The CDR3 is 13 residues long. Trimming took off 3 bases at V and 4 bases at J, with 7 bases between the two ends. From germline, CDR1 is SGHTA and CDR2 FQGNSA. DNA of the CDR3: TGTGCCAGCAGCTTTAGCGAGTACAATGAGCAGTTCTTC. Its protein product is CASSFSEYNEQFF.